This T cell receptor (beta chain) was sequenced in a study of control samples from healthy donors and cancer patients. Measured with immunoSEQ multiplex PCR; TCRdb has only the in-frame clones, and not every one. The data contain 100,000 to 150,000 clones, approximately 90% of them singletons. Germline lookup yields CDR1 MNHNY and CDR2 SVGAGI (reference sequence). This CDR3 comprises 15 residues. Trimming cost V 8 bases and J 5 bases, with 21 bases left between them. The J gene is TRBJ1-2, the V gene TRBV6-6, with TRBD1 as a possible D gene (5 bases). Sequencing was performed on blood. The origin of this receptor is a woman aged 45 to 65 in good health. The CDR3 coding sequence is TGTGCCAGCCTCGAATTTGGGACCGAACTATATGGCTACACCTTC. Protein: CASLEFGTELYGYTF.